The rows below give T cell receptor beta chains drawn from one sample of a study of T-cell memory formation after mild COVID-19. TCRdb processed the 5' RACE reads anew with MiXCR; each CDR3 protein has one entry. The data contain some 250,000 distinct CDR3 sequences, roughly 18% of them singletons. Sequencing input: PBMCs or a T cell subset sorted from them (not recorded which). These receptors were taken from a man aged 18 to 30 who had mild COVID-19 (a few samples of this study predate the infection). Cell type and time point are not known. CDR3s include the opening cysteine and the closing phenylalanine or tryptophan. Fields, in order: J gene, V gene, CDR3 length, clone size, D gene, CDR3 protein, CDR3 DNA. A D gene is named only where the DNA matches it firmly. Rows may omit the clone size; those that give it use once, few, many or a size class.

j_call: TRBJ2-1; v_call: TRBV6-6; cdr3_length: 12; clone_size: few; d_call: TRBD1; cdr3_aa: CASSYRDSKQFF; cdr3_nt: TGTGCCAGCAGCTACCGGGACAGCAAGCAGTTCTTC
j_call: TRBJ1-3; v_call: TRBV20-1; cdr3_length: 15; clone_size: few; d_call: TRBD1; cdr3_aa: CSAPDRGTSGNTIYF; cdr3_nt: TGCAGTGCACCCGACAGGGGGACCTCTGGAAACACCATATATTTT
j_call: TRBJ2-1; v_call: TRBV25-1; cdr3_length: 17; clone_size: NA; d_call: TRBD2; cdr3_aa: CASRVSGGARSYNEQFF; cdr3_nt: TGTGCCAGCAGGGTCAGCGGGGGGGCCCGCTCCTACAATGAGCAGTTCTTC
j_call: TRBJ1-2; v_call: TRBV2; cdr3_length: 14; clone_size: few; d_call: NA; cdr3_aa: CASTRTEAGDLYTF; cdr3_nt: TGTGCCAGCACCCGCACTGAGGCAGGCGACCTCTACACCTTC
j_call: TRBJ2-1; v_call: TRBV12-3/TRBV12-4; cdr3_length: 16; clone_size: NA; d_call: NA; cdr3_aa: CASSFLGASSYNEQFF; cdr3_nt: TGTGCCAGCAGTTTCCTAGGGGCTAGCTCTTACAATGAGCAGTTCTTC
j_call: TRBJ2-1; v_call: TRBV7-6; cdr3_length: 13; clone_size: NA; d_call: TRBD1; cdr3_aa: CASSYDRVNEQFF; cdr3_nt: TGTGCCAGCAGCTACGACAGGGTAAATGAGCAGTTCTTC
j_call: TRBJ1-3; v_call: TRBV28; cdr3_length: 13; clone_size: few; d_call: NA; cdr3_aa: CASSVTSGNTIYF; cdr3_nt: TGTGCCAGCAGCGTTACCTCTGGAAACACCATATATTTT
j_call: TRBJ2-4; v_call: TRBV15; cdr3_length: 15; clone_size: NA; d_call: NA; cdr3_aa: CATSRDWGAKNIQYF; cdr3_nt: TGTGCCACCAGCAGAGATTGGGGGGCCAAAAACATTCAGTACTTC
j_call: TRBJ2-7; v_call: TRBV5-1; cdr3_length: 15; clone_size: few; d_call: TRBD2; cdr3_aa: CASSLSGGAGYEQYF; cdr3_nt: TGCGCCAGCTCCCTTAGCGGGGGGGCCGGTTACGAGCAGTACTTC
j_call: TRBJ1-3; v_call: TRBV20-1; cdr3_length: 13; clone_size: few; d_call: NA; cdr3_aa: CSAPTDSGNTIYF; cdr3_nt: TGCAGTGCCCCGACGGACTCTGGAAACACCATATATTTT
j_call: TRBJ2-5; v_call: TRBV7-9; cdr3_length: 14; clone_size: few; d_call: NA; cdr3_aa: CASSLVVQSETQYF; cdr3_nt: TGTGCCAGCAGCTTAGTCGTCCAGAGCGAGACCCAGTACTTC
j_call: TRBJ1-5; v_call: TRBV7-2; cdr3_length: 14; clone_size: NA; d_call: NA; cdr3_aa: CASSPGRTNQPQHF; cdr3_nt: TGTGCCAGCAGCCCTGGACGGACGAATCAGCCCCAGCATTTT
j_call: TRBJ2-1; v_call: TRBV6-6; cdr3_length: 16; clone_size: NA; d_call: TRBD2; cdr3_aa: CASSYSIAGGPNEQFF; cdr3_nt: TGTGCCAGCAGTTACTCGATAGCGGGGGGGCCCAATGAGCAGTTCTTC
j_call: TRBJ2-4; v_call: TRBV6-5; cdr3_length: 15; clone_size: NA; d_call: NA; cdr3_aa: CASSYSRGGKNIQYF; cdr3_nt: TGTGCCAGCAGTTACTCGAGGGGGGGCAAAAACATTCAGTACTTC
j_call: TRBJ2-2; v_call: TRBV29-1; cdr3_length: 15; clone_size: NA; d_call: NA; cdr3_aa: CSVEFSSTNTGELFF; cdr3_nt: TGCAGCGTTGAATTCTCCAGTACGAACACCGGGGAGCTGTTTTTT
j_call: TRBJ1-5; v_call: TRBV2; cdr3_length: 13; clone_size: few; d_call: NA; cdr3_aa: CASSDRAKRVQHF; cdr3_nt: TGTGCCAGCAGTGATAGGGCTAAGAGGGTCCAGCATTTT
j_call: TRBJ1-5; v_call: TRBV4-3; cdr3_length: 15; clone_size: NA; d_call: NA; cdr3_aa: CASSQEMGGNQPQHF; cdr3_nt: TGCGCCAGCAGCCAAGAAATGGGCGGCAATCAGCCCCAGCATTTT
j_call: TRBJ2-7; v_call: TRBV20-1; cdr3_length: 14; clone_size: few; d_call: NA; cdr3_aa: CSAKGNRVTYEQYF; cdr3_nt: TGCAGTGCTAAAGGGAATCGAGTAACCTACGAGCAGTACTTC
j_call: TRBJ1-1; v_call: TRBV7-9; cdr3_length: 15; clone_size: NA; d_call: TRBD1; cdr3_aa: CASSMGQGLDTEAFF; cdr3_nt: TGTGCCAGCAGCATGGGACAGGGGTTGGATACTGAAGCTTTCTTT
j_call: TRBJ2-2; v_call: TRBV10-1; cdr3_length: 14; clone_size: few; d_call: NA; cdr3_aa: CASSESGTTGELFF; cdr3_nt: TGCGCCAGCAGTGAGTCGGGCACAACCGGGGAGCTGTTTTTT
j_call: TRBJ1-1; v_call: TRBV6-5; cdr3_length: 14; clone_size: NA; d_call: TRBD1; cdr3_aa: CASSYLDREIEAFF; cdr3_nt: TGTGCCAGCAGTTATTTAGACAGGGAAATTGAAGCTTTCTTT
j_call: TRBJ1-3; v_call: TRBV6-5; cdr3_length: 12; clone_size: few; d_call: NA; cdr3_aa: CASYSSGNTIYF; cdr3_nt: TGTGCCAGCTATTCCTCTGGAAACACCATATATTTT
j_call: TRBJ2-5; v_call: TRBV18; cdr3_length: 13; clone_size: NA; d_call: NA; cdr3_aa: CASRLLGQETQYF; cdr3_nt: TGTGCCAGTCGACTTTTGGGGCAAGAGACCCAGTACTTC
j_call: TRBJ2-5; v_call: TRBV10-2; cdr3_length: 13; clone_size: NA; d_call: TRBD2; cdr3_aa: CASRGGGAETQYF; cdr3_nt: TGCGCCAGCAGGGGCGGGGGGGCAGAGACCCAGTACTTC
j_call: TRBJ2-1; v_call: TRBV7-9; cdr3_length: 12; clone_size: many; d_call: NA; cdr3_aa: CASSLLGAEQFF; cdr3_nt: TGTGCCAGCAGCCTCCTAGGAGCCGAGCAGTTCTTC
j_call: TRBJ2-4; v_call: TRBV29-1; cdr3_length: 12; clone_size: few; d_call: NA; cdr3_aa: CSVWALGDIQYF; cdr3_nt: TGCAGCGTCTGGGCCCTTGGCGACATTCAGTACTTC
j_call: TRBJ2-3; v_call: TRBV5-1; cdr3_length: 17; clone_size: NA; d_call: TRBD2; cdr3_aa: CASSLGSGGRSTDTQYF; cdr3_nt: TGCGCCAGCAGCTTGGGATCGGGGGGGAGGAGCACAGATACGCAGTATTTT
j_call: TRBJ2-1; v_call: TRBV5-4; cdr3_length: 15; clone_size: few; d_call: TRBD2; cdr3_aa: CASSSGLAGDNEQFF; cdr3_nt: TGTGCCAGCAGCTCTGGACTAGCGGGGGACAATGAGCAGTTCTTC
j_call: TRBJ2-3; v_call: TRBV12-3/TRBV12-4; cdr3_length: 12; clone_size: NA; d_call: NA; cdr3_aa: CASSAGADTQYF; cdr3_nt: TGTGCCAGCAGCGCAGGGGCAGATACGCAGTATTTT
j_call: TRBJ1-3; v_call: TRBV5-1; cdr3_length: 15; clone_size: NA; d_call: NA; cdr3_aa: CASKNGVHAGNTIYF; cdr3_nt: TGCGCCAGCAAAAACGGGGTCCACGCCGGAAACACCATATATTTT
j_call: TRBJ1-5; v_call: TRBV6-1; cdr3_length: 13; clone_size: few; d_call: NA; cdr3_aa: CASRVRGGQPQHF; cdr3_nt: TGTGCCAGCAGGGTCAGGGGAGGTCAGCCCCAGCATTTT
j_call: TRBJ2-3; v_call: TRBV6-2/TRBV6-3; cdr3_length: 15; clone_size: NA; d_call: NA; cdr3_aa: CASSQGWVGTDTQYF; cdr3_nt: TGTGCCAGCAGCCAAGGTTGGGTCGGTACAGATACGCAGTATTTT
j_call: TRBJ1-2; v_call: TRBV3-1; cdr3_length: 14; clone_size: many; d_call: NA; cdr3_aa: CASSHSWDDVGYTF; cdr3_nt: TGTGCCAGCAGCCATTCCTGGGATGACGTTGGCTACACCTTC
j_call: TRBJ2-5; v_call: TRBV5-1; cdr3_length: 13; clone_size: NA; d_call: NA; cdr3_aa: CASRASFQETQYF; cdr3_nt: TGCGCCAGCAGGGCCAGTTTCCAAGAGACCCAGTACTTC
j_call: TRBJ2-1; v_call: TRBV5-1; cdr3_length: 19; clone_size: NA; d_call: TRBD2; cdr3_aa: CASSLGDPSGGLNYTEQFF; cdr3_nt: TGCGCCAGCAGCTTGGGTGACCCTAGCGGGGGCCTAAACTACACTGAGCAGTTCTTC
j_call: TRBJ1-5; v_call: TRBV6-5; cdr3_length: 15; clone_size: NA; d_call: TRBD1; cdr3_aa: CASSSGTDSNQPQHF; cdr3_nt: TGTGCCAGCAGTTCCGGGACAGATAGCAATCAGCCCCAGCATTTT
j_call: TRBJ2-1; v_call: TRBV11-2; cdr3_length: 13; clone_size: few; d_call: TRBD2; cdr3_aa: CASSLGLVGEQFF; cdr3_nt: TGTGCCAGCAGCCTCGGACTAGTGGGTGAGCAGTTCTTC
j_call: TRBJ2-5; v_call: TRBV5-8; cdr3_length: 13; clone_size: NA; d_call: TRBD2; cdr3_aa: CASRWEGTETQYF; cdr3_nt: TGTGCCAGCCGTTGGGAGGGTACAGAGACCCAGTACTTC
j_call: TRBJ1-1; v_call: TRBV30; cdr3_length: 12; clone_size: NA; d_call: NA; cdr3_aa: CAWSFRETEAFF; cdr3_nt: TGTGCCTGGAGTTTCAGGGAGACTGAAGCTTTCTTT
j_call: TRBJ2-3; v_call: TRBV5-1; cdr3_length: 14; clone_size: NA; d_call: NA; cdr3_aa: CASSPRGTTDTQYF; cdr3_nt: TGCGCCAGCAGCCCACGGGGTACCACAGATACGCAGTATTTT
j_call: TRBJ1-2; v_call: TRBV7-2; cdr3_length: 14; clone_size: NA; d_call: NA; cdr3_aa: CASSVTDGVPEATF; cdr3_nt: TGTGCCAGCAGCGTAACCGACGGGGTACCTGAGGCCACCTTC
j_call: TRBJ2-5; v_call: TRBV15; cdr3_length: 15; clone_size: NA; d_call: NA; cdr3_aa: CATSRGQAVLETQYF; cdr3_nt: TGTGCCACCAGCAGAGGACAGGCCGTTTTGGAGACCCAGTACTTC
j_call: TRBJ1-5; v_call: TRBV12-3/TRBV12-4; cdr3_length: 13; clone_size: NA; d_call: NA; cdr3_aa: CASSRGGWQPQHF; cdr3_nt: TGTGCCAGCAGTCGGGGAGGATGGCAGCCCCAGCATTTT
j_call: TRBJ2-7; v_call: TRBV2; cdr3_length: 12; clone_size: NA; d_call: TRBD2; cdr3_aa: CAGLGGSYEQYF; cdr3_nt: TGTGCCGGGCTGGGGGGGAGCTACGAGCAGTACTTC
j_call: TRBJ1-5; v_call: TRBV28; cdr3_length: 15; clone_size: NA; d_call: NA; cdr3_aa: CASRSGALRFQPQHF; cdr3_nt: TGTGCCAGCAGGTCGGGGGCGCTGAGATTTCAGCCCCAGCATTTT
j_call: TRBJ1-2; v_call: TRBV6-1; cdr3_length: 15; clone_size: NA; d_call: NA; cdr3_aa: CASSEEASLNYGYTF; cdr3_nt: TGTGCCAGCAGTGAAGAGGCCAGTCTTAACTATGGCTACACCTTC
j_call: TRBJ2-3; v_call: TRBV15; cdr3_length: 14; clone_size: once; d_call: NA; cdr3_aa: CATSDPSGTDTQYF; cdr3_nt: TGTGCCACCTCCGATCCAAGTGGAACAGATACGCAGTATTTT
j_call: TRBJ1-5; v_call: TRBV28; cdr3_length: 13; clone_size: NA; d_call: NA; cdr3_aa: CASKAGWNQPQHF; cdr3_nt: TGTGCCAGCAAGGCGGGTTGGAATCAGCCCCAGCATTTT
j_call: TRBJ1-1; v_call: TRBV29-1; cdr3_length: 14; clone_size: NA; d_call: NA; cdr3_aa: CSVIRGGVNTEAFF; cdr3_nt: TGCAGCGTTATCAGGGGCGGGGTGAACACTGAAGCTTTCTTT
j_call: TRBJ2-3; v_call: TRBV2; cdr3_length: 17; clone_size: few; d_call: NA; cdr3_aa: CASTAISGSGPWGTQYF; cdr3_nt: TGTGCCAGCACGGCCATCAGCGGGTCCGGGCCGTGGGGTACGCAGTATTTT
j_call: TRBJ2-3; v_call: TRBV12-3/TRBV12-4; cdr3_length: 15; clone_size: many; d_call: NA; cdr3_aa: CASSTLAGATDTQYF; cdr3_nt: TGTGCCAGCAGTACCCTAGCAGGGGCCACAGATACGCAGTATTTT
j_call: TRBJ2-3; v_call: TRBV7-9; cdr3_length: 16; clone_size: NA; d_call: TRBD1; cdr3_aa: CASSHTRDRGTDTQYF; cdr3_nt: TGTGCCAGCAGCCATACCCGGGACAGGGGCACAGATACGCAGTATTTT
j_call: TRBJ2-1; v_call: TRBV9; cdr3_length: 15; clone_size: NA; d_call: NA; cdr3_aa: CASSRMVGDYNEQFF; cdr3_nt: TGTGCCAGCAGCCGAATGGTCGGGGACTACAATGAGCAGTTCTTC
j_call: TRBJ2-1; v_call: TRBV5-1; cdr3_length: 15; clone_size: NA; d_call: NA; cdr3_aa: CASSLEGPNYNEQFF; cdr3_nt: TGCGCCAGCAGCTTGGAAGGGCCCAATTACAATGAGCAGTTCTTC
j_call: TRBJ1-2; v_call: TRBV28; cdr3_length: 15; clone_size: few; d_call: TRBD1; cdr3_aa: CASRFTGVRGDGYTF; cdr3_nt: TGTGCCAGCAGATTCACAGGGGTAAGGGGCGATGGCTACACCTTC